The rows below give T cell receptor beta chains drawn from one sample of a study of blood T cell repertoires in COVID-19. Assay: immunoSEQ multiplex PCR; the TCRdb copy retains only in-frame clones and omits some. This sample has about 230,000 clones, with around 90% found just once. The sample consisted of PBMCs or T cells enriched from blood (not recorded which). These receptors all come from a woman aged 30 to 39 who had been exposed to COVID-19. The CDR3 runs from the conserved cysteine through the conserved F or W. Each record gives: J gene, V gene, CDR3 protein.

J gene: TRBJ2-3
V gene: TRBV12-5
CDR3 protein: CASGLSRGNTQYF

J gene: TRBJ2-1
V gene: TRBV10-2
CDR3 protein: CASIPGTSGLYNEQFF

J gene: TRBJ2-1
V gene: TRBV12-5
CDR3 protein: CASGLVLRGDRVRQFF

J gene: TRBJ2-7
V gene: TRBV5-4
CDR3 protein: CASSLAGLAGPPSSYEQYF

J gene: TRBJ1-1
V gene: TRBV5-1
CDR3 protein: CASSLNSGVAFF

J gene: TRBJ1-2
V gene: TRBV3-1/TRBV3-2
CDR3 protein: CASSQTDSLGYTF

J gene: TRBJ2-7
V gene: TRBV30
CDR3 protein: CAWTQGREQYF

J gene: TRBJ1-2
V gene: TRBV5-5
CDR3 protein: CASSLVVSGQVYGYTF

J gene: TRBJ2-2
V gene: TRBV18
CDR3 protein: CASSSSGAGELFF

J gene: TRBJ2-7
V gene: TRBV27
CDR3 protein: CASSLLRSGRPSRHEQYF

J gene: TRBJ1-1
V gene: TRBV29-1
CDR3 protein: CSVLTPGQKRTEAFF

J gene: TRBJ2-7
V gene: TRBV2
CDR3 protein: CASTGGESSYEQYF

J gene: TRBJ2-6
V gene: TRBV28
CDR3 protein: CASSLSVSGANVLTF

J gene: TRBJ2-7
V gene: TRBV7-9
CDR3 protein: CASSPRLAGGYEQYF

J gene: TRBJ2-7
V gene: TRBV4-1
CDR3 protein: CASSVKGEYEQYF

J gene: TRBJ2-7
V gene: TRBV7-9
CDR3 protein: CASSSGFWAYEQYF

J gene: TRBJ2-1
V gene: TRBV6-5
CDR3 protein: CASSYSGLAGVNEQFF

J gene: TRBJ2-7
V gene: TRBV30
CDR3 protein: CAWISPSQFNYEQYF

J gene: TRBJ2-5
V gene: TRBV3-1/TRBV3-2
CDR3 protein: CASSQGGGPQYF

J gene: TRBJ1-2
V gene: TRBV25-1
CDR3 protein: CASSEYGGYTF

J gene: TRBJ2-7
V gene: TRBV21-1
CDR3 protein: CASRTMTSGCTYEQYF

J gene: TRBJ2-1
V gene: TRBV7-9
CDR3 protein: CASSFRTSGLDNEQFF

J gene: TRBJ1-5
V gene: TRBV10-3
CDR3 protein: CAISESEQNQPQHF

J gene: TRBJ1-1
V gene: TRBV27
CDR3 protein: CASSPSNTEAFF

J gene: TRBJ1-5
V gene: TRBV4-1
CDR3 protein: CASSQLRGSQPQHF

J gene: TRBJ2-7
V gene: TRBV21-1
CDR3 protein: CASSSGTGAPYEQYF

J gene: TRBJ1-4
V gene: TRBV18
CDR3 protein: CASSPGRGNEKLFF

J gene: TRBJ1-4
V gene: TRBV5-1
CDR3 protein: CASSFVNRTVRHEKLFF

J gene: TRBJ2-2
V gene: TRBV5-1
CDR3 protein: CASSFRQGYGELFF

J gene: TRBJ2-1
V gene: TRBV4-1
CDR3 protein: CASSQQILLLREQFF

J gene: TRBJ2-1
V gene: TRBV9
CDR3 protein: CASSVEAGENEQFF

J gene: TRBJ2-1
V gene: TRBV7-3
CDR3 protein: CASSLRTGGIYNEQFF

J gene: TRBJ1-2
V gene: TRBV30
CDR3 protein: CAWNEDYYGYTF

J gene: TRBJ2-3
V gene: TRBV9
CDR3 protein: CASSGFRDTQYF

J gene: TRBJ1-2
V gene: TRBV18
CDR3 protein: CASSPRAAEGADTF

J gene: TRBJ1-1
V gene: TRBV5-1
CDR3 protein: CASRARTGKNTEAFF

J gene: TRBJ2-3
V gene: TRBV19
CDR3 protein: CASSTSGRRADTQYF

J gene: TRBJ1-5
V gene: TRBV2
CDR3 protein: CASSETFNQPQHF

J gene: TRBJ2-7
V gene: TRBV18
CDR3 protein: CASSPGQGKPKGLYEQYF

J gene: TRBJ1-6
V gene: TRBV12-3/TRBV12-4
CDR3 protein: CASSLLRNSPLHF

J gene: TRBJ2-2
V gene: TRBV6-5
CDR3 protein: CASNPGTGELFF

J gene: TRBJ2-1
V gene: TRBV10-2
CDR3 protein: CASSGGPGGVYNEQFF

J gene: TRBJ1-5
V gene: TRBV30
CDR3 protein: CACTRPGGSHQPQHF

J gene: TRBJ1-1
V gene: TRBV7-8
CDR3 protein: CASSLEEVNTEAFF

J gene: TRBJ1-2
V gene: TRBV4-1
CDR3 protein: CASSQATANYGYTF

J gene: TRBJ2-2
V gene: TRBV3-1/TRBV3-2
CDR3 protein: CASSHVLESRTGELFF